The rows below give T cell receptor beta chains drawn from one sample of a study of regulatory T cells in long-lasting Graves disease. TCRdb reprocessed the multiplex PCR reads via MiXCR and lists one record per CDR3 protein. The sample has about 350,000 distinct CDR3 sequences; 15% to 20% are singletons. These records were also assigned to another study, of T cells in Graves' hyperthyroidism and ophthalmopathy.

The source was peripheral blood mononuclear cells (PBMCs), collected at new diagnosis, from a patient treated with antithyroid drugs. These receptors were obtained from a woman aged 18-29 years with Graves disease. The CDR3 runs from the conserved cysteine through the conserved F or W. A D gene is named only where the DNA matches it firmly. The listing skips clone size in some rows; elsewhere it reads once, few, many or a size class.

size | J | D | V | CDR3 | DNA
few | TRBJ2-7 | - | TRBV29-1 | CSSYRPYEQYF | TGCAGTTCCTACCGCCCCTACGAGCAGTACTTC
- | TRBJ2-7 | TRBD2 | TRBV6-1 | CASSTGLAGSYEQYF | TGTGCCAGCAGCACTGGACTAGCGGGGTCATACGAGCAGTACTTC
few | TRBJ2-1 | - | TRBV27 | CAVGVYNEQFF | TGTGCTGTAGGGGTCTACAATGAGCAGTTCTTC
- | TRBJ1-5 | - | TRBV5-1 | CASSPGTQNQPQHF | TGCGCCAGCAGCCCCGGGACCCAAAATCAGCCCCAGCATTTT
many | TRBJ2-1 | - | TRBV20-1 | CSGRIGIPGNEQFF | TGCAGTGGTAGGATCGGGATCCCGGGGAATGAGCAGTTCTTC
many | TRBJ2-7 | - | TRBV3-1 | CASSLRRDWEQYF | TGTGCCAGCAGCCTAAGACGGGATTGGGAGCAGTACTTC
- | TRBJ1-6 | TRBD1 | TRBV24-1 | CATSDFSEAGDRSSYNSPLHF | TGTGCCACCAGTGATTTTTCGGAGGCCGGGGACAGGAGCTCCTATAATTCACCCCTCCACTTT
- | TRBJ1-2 | TRBD1 | TRBV10-3 | CAISERGQGGYTF | TGTGCCATCAGTGAGAGGGGGCAGGGTGGCTACACCTTC
many | TRBJ2-3 | TRBD2 | TRBV20-1 | CSARGRDLIVGTDTQYF | TGCAGTGCTAGGGGGAGGGACTTAATCGTAGGCACAGATACGCAGTATTTT
- | TRBJ2-1 | TRBD2 | TRBV24-1 | CATSDTSGRGRLNEQFF | TGTGCCACCAGTGACACTAGCGGGAGAGGTCGTCTGAATGAGCAGTTCTTC
- | TRBJ2-7 | - | TRBV20-1 | CSAHRDSYEQYF | TGCAGTGCACACCGAGACTCCTACGAGCAGTACTTC